This entry concerns a single T cell receptor (beta chain). This record comes from a study of blood T cell repertoires in COVID-19. The data were produced by immunoSEQ multiplex PCR, yet TCRdb's version contains in-frame clones alone and is incomplete. The sample consists of about 160,000 clones, about 90% of them appearing once. V lost 2 bases, J lost 9 bases, and 6 bases stayed unmatched. CDR1 is SGDLS, CDR2 YYNGEE, per germline. The CDR3 contains 13 residues. The gene calls are TRBV9 and TRBJ1-1; TRBD1 aligns across 8 bases. The sequencing sample was made of peripheral blood. The clonotype originates from a man aged 25-45 years with COVID-19, enrolled during active disease. CDR3 nucleotide sequence: TGTGCCAGCAGCGTGGGGCAGGGGGCGCAAGCTTTCTTT. Its translation is CASSVGQGAQAFF.